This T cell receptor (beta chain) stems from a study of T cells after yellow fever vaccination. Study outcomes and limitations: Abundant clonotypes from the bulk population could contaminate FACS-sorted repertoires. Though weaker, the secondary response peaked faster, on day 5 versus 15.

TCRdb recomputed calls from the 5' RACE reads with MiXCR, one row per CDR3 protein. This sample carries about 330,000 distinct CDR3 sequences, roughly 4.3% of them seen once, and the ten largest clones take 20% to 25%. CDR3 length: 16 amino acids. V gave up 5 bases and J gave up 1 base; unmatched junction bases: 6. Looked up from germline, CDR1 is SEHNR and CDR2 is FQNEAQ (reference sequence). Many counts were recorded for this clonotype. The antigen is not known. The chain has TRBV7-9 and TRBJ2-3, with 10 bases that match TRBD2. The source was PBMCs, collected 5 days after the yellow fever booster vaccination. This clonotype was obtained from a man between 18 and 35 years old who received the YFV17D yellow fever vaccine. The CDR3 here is CASSLERGGRTDTQYF. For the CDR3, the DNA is TGTGCCAGCAGCCTGGAGCGGGGGGGCCGCACAGATACGCAGTATTTT.